This entry features one T cell receptor beta chain sequence. The CDR3 regions of TCR beta were amplified from RNA transcripts. HTBI primers were used for first-round RT-PCR of the TCR CDR3. TCRdb passed the multiplex PCR reads through MiXCR, listing each CDR3 protein once. The table includes about 570,000 distinct CDR3 sequences, about 45% detected once. This sample is part of a study of T cells in Graves' hyperthyroidism and ophthalmopathy. The CDR3 totals 14 residues. Germline V gene sequence: CDR1 SGDLS, CDR2 YYNGEE. The V end lost 4 bases, the J end lost 4 bases, and 13 bases lay between the germline ends.

The TCR was taken from an adult woman with Graves' disease, either hyperthyroidism or ophthalmopathy (not recorded which). The chain uses TRBV9 and TRBJ2-3; D remains ambiguous. Sequencing was done on a sample of peripheral blood or thyroid tissue (not recorded which). DNA of the CDR3: TGTGCCAGCAGCCCCCAGCCTAAGCCAGATACGCAGTATTTT. It yields the protein CASSPQPKPDTQYF.